This T cell receptor (beta chain) was captured in a study of cytomegalovirus exposure and HLA in healthy donors. Study background: Earlier sequencing of 150 million to 200 million T cells yielded 90 million to 140 million unique TCR beta sequences.

60 Vbeta and 13 Jbeta primers were used in PCR. Libraries were prepared by immunoSEQ multiplex PCR; TCRdb keeps only in-frame clonotypes and omits some of them. Seen here are 90,000 to 150,000 clones, around 79% observed once, and the top ten hold roughly 3.3%. V lost 8 bases to trimming and J lost 4 bases; unmatched junction nucleotides: 3. The CDR3 is made up of 13 amino acids. In germline, CDR1 is KGHSH, CDR2 LQKENI. General observations from the study: Later, an analysis found that common viral pathogens appeared to be linked with several of the most significant clusters. Among TCR beta chains, those listed as cytomegalovirus-associated numbered about 160. Apart from CMV serostatus, no immune exposure information was available.

This clone has a single count. Antigen: not known. This clonotype was obtained from a woman aged 30 to 39 in good health and CMV-seropositive. The sample comprised PBMCs. V is TRBV18 and J is TRBJ1-4; 8 bases are shared with TRBD1. In nucleotides, the CDR3 is TGTGCCAGCGGACAGGGAGATAATGAAAAACTGTTTTTT. Amino acids: CASGQGDNEKLFF. The whole variable domain, remainder taken from reference TRBV18 and TRBJ1-4, is NAGVMQNPRHLVRRRGQEARLRCSPMKGHSHVYWYRQLPEEGLKFMVYLQKENIIDESGMPKERFSAEFPKEGPSILRIQQVVRGDSAAYFCASGQGDNEKLFFGSGTQLSVL.